These 22 T cell receptor beta chains originate from one sample sequenced in a study of blood T cell repertoires in COVID-19. Using immunoSEQ multiplex PCR, the repertoire was profiled, and TCRdb retains in-frame clones only, with some absent. This table has 66,000 or so clones, about 80% appearing once. Material for sequencing was peripheral blood. Every receptor here comes from a human donor in a cohort sampled during active COVID-19.

The chain has TRBV7-8 and TRBJ1-2; TRBD1 might be the D (5 bases). The CDR3 length is 15 residues. Germline V gene data show CDR1 as SGHVS and CDR2 as FQNEAQ. V lost 3 bases and J lost 4, with 15 bases in between. The CDR3 DNA reads TGTGCCAGCAGCTTCCCTGGGGGGGGGATCTATGGCTACACCTTC. This gives the protein CASSFPGGGIYGYTF.

Only a few counts were recorded for this clone. The J gene is TRBJ2-7, the V gene TRBV7-9; perhaps TRBD2 as D (5 bases). Trimming pared 5 bases from V and 2 bases from J, leaving 16 bases between. The CDR3 is 15 residues long. Germline V CDR1 and CDR2: SEHNR, FQNEAQ (reference sequence). The CDR3 loop is CASSPRLGMAYEQYF. The CDR3 bases are TGTGCCAGCAGCCCGAGGCTCGGGATGGCCTACGAGCAGTACTTC.

The chain combines TRBV5-1 with TRBJ1-1, with 7 bases identical to TRBD1. Germline CDR1 reads SGHRS; CDR2 reads YFSETQ. The V segment lost 6 bases and the J segment 4 bases; nucleotides outside the gene matches: 12. The CDR3 is 15 amino acids. CDR3 DNA sequence: TGCGCCAGCAACCGGGAGGGGGCGATGGGCACTGAAGCTTTCTTT. Translation: CASNREGAMGTEAFF.

The gene calls are TRBV6-5 and TRBJ1-2; D unresolved. The CDR3 loop spans 13 amino acids. Trimming stripped 6 bases from V and 0 bases from J, with 8 bases between. Germline values: CDR1 MNHEY, CDR2 SVGAGI. The CDR3 bases are TGTGCCAGCAGGGAGACCGCTAACTATGGCTACACCTTC. Its translation: CASRETANYGYTF.

V usage is TRBV7-2 and J usage is TRBJ2-5, with 8 bases matching TRBD2. CDR3 length: 15 amino acids. CDR1 and CDR2 from the germline V gene are SGHTA and FQGNSA. Trimming at V came to 5 bases and at J to 5 bases, leaving 10 bases not matched to a gene. CDR3 region: CASSPRAGGTETQYF. In DNA, the CDR3 is TGTGCCAGCAGCCCTAGGGCGGGAGGCACGGAGACCCAGTACTTC.

The chain employs TRBV7-9 and TRBJ1-1; a weak D match, TRBD1 (5 bases). With 5 bases removed from V and 6 bases from J, the gap between germline ends came to 16 bases. Germline assignment: CDR1 SEHNR and CDR2 FQNEAQ (reference sequence). This CDR3 is 14 amino acids long. CDR3 in amino acids: CASSPSGQGAEAFF. For the CDR3, the DNA is TGTGCCAGCAGCCCCTCCGGGCAAGGGGCTGAAGCTTTCTTT. Using reference TRBV7-9 and TRBJ1-1 for the parts outside the CDR3, the full variable domain is DTGVSQNPRHKITKRGQNVTFRCDPISEHNRLYWYRQTLGQGPEFLTYFQNEAQLEKSRLLSDRFSAERPKGSFSTLEIQRTEQGDSAMYLCASSPSGQGAEAFFGQGTRLTVV.

The chain links TRBV5-4 to TRBJ2-2; D remains ambiguous. Germline CDR1 is SGHNT and CDR2 is YYREEE (reference sequence). Trimming shortened V by 0 bases and J by 6 bases, and 9 bases separated the two germline ends. This CDR3 is 14 amino acids long. CDR3 loop: CASSLVGSAGELFF. The CDR3 DNA is TGTGCCAGCAGCTTGGTTGGAAGCGCCGGGGAGCTGTTTTTT.

The chain combines TRBV4-1 with TRBJ2-3, with TRBD2 identical over 9 bases. Losses at the gene ends were 5 bases for V and 1 base for J; bases not matched to a gene: 7. This CDR3 has 16 residues. Germline V gives CDR1 MGHRA, CDR2 YSYEKL. The CDR3, as DNA: TGCGCCAGCAGCGCAGGGGGACTAGCCCGCACAGATACGCAGTATTTT. Its protein product is CASSAGGLARTDTQYF.

This chain links TRBV28 with TRBJ2-1, with 9 bases lining up with TRBD2. The length of the CDR3 is 16 residues. Trimming cost V 3 bases and J 0 bases; bases outside gene matches: 3. Germline CDR1 reads MDHEN; CDR2 reads SYDVKM. CDR3 protein: CASSLHSGSSYNEQFF. CDR3 nucleotides: TGTGCCAGCAGTTTGCATAGCGGGAGCTCCTACAATGAGCAGTTCTTC. Supplemented by reference TRBV28 and TRBJ2-1, the full variable domain reads DVKVTQSSRYLVKRTGEKVFLECVQDMDHENMFWYRQDPGLGLRLIYFSYDVKMKEKGDIPEGYSVSREKKERFSLILESASTNQTSMYLCASSLHSGSSYNEQFFGPGTRLTVL.

This chain uses TRBV24-1 with TRBJ2-1; TRBD1 matches 10 bases. Per the germline V gene, CDR1 is KGHDR and CDR2 is SFDVKD. V lost 5 bases, J lost 6 bases, and 9 bases stayed unmatched. This CDR3 is 16 amino acids long. The CDR3 protein is CATSALGTGAVNEQFF. The CDR3 DNA reads as TGTGCCACCAGTGCCTTGGGGACAGGGGCGGTCAATGAGCAGTTCTTC.

The genes are TRBV5-1 and TRBJ1-4; 11 bases align to TRBD1. The germline gives CDR1 SGHRS, CDR2 YFSETQ. V shed 3 bases, J shed 8 bases, and the junction held 6 bases outside the gene matches. This CDR3 is 15 amino acids long. The CDR3 nucleotides are TGCGCCAGCAGCTCCTCCGGGACAGGGGGGGAAAAACTGTTTTTT. Its translation: CASSSSGTGGEKLFF.

V gene TRBV28 combines with J gene TRBJ2-2, with D perhaps TRBD2 (5 bases). Germline V gene lookup returns CDR1 MDHEN and CDR2 SYDVKM. The CDR3 totals 14 residues. The V and J ends lost 8 bases and 3 bases respectively, with 13 bases between them. CDR3 protein: CASVPGLYTGELFF. DNA for the CDR3: TGTGCCAGCGTTCCTGGACTGTACACCGGGGAGCTGTTTTTT.

The chain carries TRBV6-2 or TRBV6-3 and TRBJ2-7; the D gene is possibly TRBD2 (6 bases). The V end was cut by 0 bases, the J end by 3 bases, with 18 bases between. The CDR3 has 17 amino acids. Germline assignment: CDR1 MNHEY and CDR2 SVGEGT. The CDR3 region has the DNA TGTGCCAGCAGTTACTCGATAAAAGGGACTTGGGGCTACGAGCAGTACTTC. Its protein product is CASSYSIKGTWGYEQYF.

The chain is built from TRBV5-5 and TRBJ2-6, with TRBD1 identical over 9 bases. The germline V gene encodes CDR1 SGHKS and CDR2 YYEKEE (reference sequence). The CDR3 is made up of 18 amino acids. V gave up 1 base and J gave up 0 bases; unmatched junction bases: 5. CDR3 sequence reads: CASSLSTGGSSGANVLTF. The CDR3 nucleotides are TGTGCCAGCAGCTTGAGTACAGGGGGCAGCTCTGGGGCCAACGTCCTGACTTTC.

The V call is TRBV7-6, the J call TRBJ2-1; TRBD2 matches 12 bases. There are 16 residues in the CDR3. With 5 bases clipped from V and 8 bases from J, the junction kept 10 bases outside the gene matches. Germline CDR1 SGHVS, CDR2 FNYEAQ. CDR3 in amino acids: CASSRRGTSGYDEQFF. The CDR3 DNA is TGTGCCAGCAGCCGGAGGGGGACTAGCGGGTACGATGAGCAGTTCTTC.

The V and J genes are TRBV10-3 and TRBJ2-1; tentative D call: TRBD1 (5 bases). V lost 8 bases to trimming and J lost 7 bases, with 9 bases between them. Germline-derived CDR1 and CDR2 are ENHRY and SYGVKD. The CDR3 totals 11 residues. The DNA for the CDR3 is TGTGCCATCGAAAACAGGAATGAGCAGTTCTTC. Translated, it gives CAIENRNEQFF.

CDR3 residues: CASSQDYAVSSYEQYF. Written as DNA, the CDR3 is TGCGCCAGCAGCCAAGATTACGCGGTAAGCTCCTACGAGCAGTACTTC. The chain has TRBV4-3 and TRBJ2-7, with D unresolved. Trimming left V 0 bases short and J 0 bases short, with 12 bases between. Germline CDR1 LGHNA, CDR2 YSLEER. CDR3 size: 16 residues.

This chain joins TRBV30 and TRBJ2-7; the D gene is possibly TRBD2 (6 bases). V was trimmed by 2 bases and J by 2 bases, leaving 16 bases between them. CDR1 and CDR2 from the germline V gene are GTSNPN and SVGIG (reference sequence). This CDR3 spans 15 amino acids. The DNA for the CDR3 is TGTGCCTGGAGTTCACGGGGGATTTCCGCCTACGAGCAGTACTTC. It encodes CAWSSRGISAYEQYF.

The sample holds one count of this clone. V and J are TRBV27 and TRBJ2-7; 7 nucleotides line up with TRBD1. This CDR3 is 13 amino acids long. The J segment lost 3 bases and the V segment lost 6 bases, leaving 5 bases of the junction unmatched. Germline CDR1 MNHEY, CDR2 SMNVEV (reference sequence). The CDR3 region is CASRRDRYYEQYF. CDR3 DNA: TGTGCCAGCAGACGGGACAGATACTACGAGCAGTACTTC.

This clone has only a few counts. The J gene is TRBJ2-5, the V gene TRBV9; 8 nucleotides match TRBD1. The CDR3 is 14 residues long. Trimming at V came to 0 bases and at J to 8 bases, leaving 6 bases not matched to a gene. Germline CDR1 reads SGDLS; CDR2 reads YYNGEE. The CDR3 region has the DNA TGTGCCAGCAGCGTAGAGCCAGGGGGCGCCACCCAGTACTTC. The encoded protein is CASSVEPGGATQYF.

J is TRBJ2-7 and V is TRBV6-2 or TRBV6-3, with D maybe TRBD2 (6 bases). Deletions cut 5 bases from V and 3 bases from J, with 14 bases between. The CDR3 runs 14 residues. CDR1 is MNHEY, CDR2 SVGEGT, per germline. CDR3 loop: CASSGLPRDYEQYF. CDR3 coding DNA: TGTGCCAGCAGTGGACTACCCCGCGACTACGAGCAGTACTTC.

The chain couples TRBV27 to TRBJ1-5, with a weak D call TRBD1 (6 bases). CDR1 is MNHEY and CDR2 is SMNVEV in the germline V gene (reference sequence). V was cut by 5 bases and J by 4 bases, with 12 bases left in between. There are 14 residues in the CDR3. CDR3 DNA sequence: TGTGCCAGCAGTGCGAACAGGGAAAATCAGCCCCAGCATTTT. Its translation: CASSANRENQPQHF.